One sample yielded the 11 T cell receptor beta chains listed below, sequenced in a study of blood T cell repertoires in COVID-19. The method was immunoSEQ multiplex PCR; TCRdb's version includes in-frame clones alone and lacks a portion of them. The table has about 240,000 clones, 85% to 90% seen once. The material sequenced was peripheral blood. The receptors shown here come from a man aged 55 to 70 with acute or convalescent COVID-19.

The V gene is TRBV5-1, the J gene TRBJ2-3, with TRBD2 matching over 9 bases. The CDR3 has 15 residues. With 0 bases clipped from V and 4 bases from J, the junction kept 3 bases outside the gene matches. CDR1 is SGHRS and CDR2 is YFSETQ in the germline V gene. CDR3 residues: CASSLVAGVSDTQYF. The DNA of the CDR3 is TGCGCCAGCAGCTTGGTAGCGGGAGTGTCAGATACGCAGTATTTT.

This chain uses TRBV29-1 with TRBJ1-1, with a possible D match to TRBD1 (5 bases). The CDR3 loop spans 14 amino acids. Trimming removed 6 bases from V and 1 base from J, with 15 bases in between. The germline V gene encodes CDR1 SQVTM and CDR2 ANQGSEA. As DNA, the CDR3 is TGCAGCGTGAAACCGCAGGGATCGAACACTGAAGCTTTCTTT. This gives the protein CSVKPQGSNTEAFF.

The chain links TRBV5-4 to TRBJ2-3, with TRBD2 identical over 7 bases. Per germline, CDR1 SGHNT and CDR2 YYREEE (reference sequence). The length of the CDR3 is 17 residues. Trimming removed 2 bases from V and 4 bases from J; junction bases left unmatched: 13. CDR3 region: CASSLGGLAERADTQYF. For the CDR3, the DNA is TGTGCCAGCAGCTTAGGAGGTCTAGCGGAGAGGGCAGATACGCAGTATTTT.

This chain links TRBV27 with TRBJ2-5; D uncertain. CDR1 and CDR2 from the germline V gene are MNHEY and SMNVEV (reference sequence). The CDR3 is 14 residues long. V was trimmed by 4 bases and J by 5 bases, leaving 14 bases between them. In nucleotides, the CDR3 is TGTGCCAGCAGTTCCACCGGGTTGCAGGAGACCCAGTACTTC. Amino acid sequence: CASSSTGLQETQYF.

The chain carries TRBV7-8 and TRBJ2-7; TRBD2 aligns across 9 bases. Germline CDR1 is SGHVS and CDR2 is FQNEAQ. The CDR3 spans 15 residues. V shed 1 base and J 2 bases; nucleotides not matched to a gene: 3. For the CDR3, the DNA is TGTGCCAGCAGCTTAGTGACTAGCGGAACCTACGAGCAGTACTTC. This codes for CASSLVTSGTYEQYF. Full variable domain (missing parts from reference TRBV7-8 and TRBJ2-7): GAGVSQSPRYKVAKRGQDVALRCDPISGHVSLFWYQQALGQGPEFLTYFQNEAQLDKSGLPSDRFFAERPEGSVSTLKIQRTQQEDSAVYLCASSLVTSGTYEQYFGPGTRLTVT.

V is TRBV18 and J is TRBJ1-1; 9 bases line up with TRBD1. Per germline, CDR1 KGHSH and CDR2 LQKENI. The CDR3 runs to 16 residues. V trimming: 1 base; J trimming: 4 bases; junction bases outside the gene matches: 7. CDR3 sequence: CASSPQRQGGSTEAFF. Written as DNA, the CDR3 is TGTGCCAGCTCACCACAAAGACAGGGGGGAAGCACTGAAGCTTTCTTT.

CDR3 sequence (DNA): TGTGCTAGTGGTTTGGTTTTCTCGCGAGGAGAAGGAGAAAAACTGTTTTTT. Its protein product is CASGLVFSRGEGEKLFF. The rearrangement joins TRBV12-5 to TRBJ1-4; unclear D gene. The CDR3 has 17 residues. V lost 0 bases, J lost 8 bases, and 19 bases lay in between. Looked up from germline, CDR1 is LGHNT and CDR2 is FRNRAP.

This clone was picked up a small number of times. V is TRBV20-1 and J is TRBJ2-1; D is perhaps TRBD1 (6 bases). The CDR3 runs to 13 residues. Per germline, CDR1 DFQATT and CDR2 SNEGSKA (reference sequence). V was pared by 3 bases and J by 6 bases, with 12 bases between. CDR3 loop: CSASRQVFNEQFF. CDR3 bases: TGCAGTGCTAGTAGACAGGTCTTCAATGAGCAGTTCTTC.

This clone was recorded once. The chain links TRBV11-2 to TRBJ1-3, with D unclear. V lost 7 bases and J lost 0, with 10 bases in between. The CDR3 runs 14 residues. CDR1 is SGHAT, CDR2 FQNNGV, per germline. CDR3 amino acids: CASTISGSGNTIYF. In nucleotides, the CDR3 is TGTGCCAGCACCATATCGGGCTCTGGAAACACCATATATTTT.

The chain has TRBV19 and TRBJ1-2, with a weak D call TRBD1 (6 bases). The CDR3 has 15 amino acids. In germline, CDR1 is LNHDA, CDR2 SQIVND (reference sequence). The V end was cut by 5 bases, the J end by 7 bases, with 20 bases between. The CDR3 region has the DNA TGTGCCAGTAGTGGCCCCCGGACAGTAGTAGGTGGCTACACCTTC. As protein: CASSGPRTVVGGYTF.

The chain has TRBV11-3 and TRBJ2-1; 12 nucleotides agree with TRBD2. Germline V lookup: CDR1 SGHNT, CDR2 YENEEA. J lost 3 bases, V lost 4 bases, and 4 bases had no gene match. The CDR3 is 16 amino acids. CDR3 region: CASSSRTSGDYNEQFF. The CDR3, as DNA: TGTGCCAGCAGCTCCCGGACTAGCGGGGACTACAATGAGCAGTTCTTC.